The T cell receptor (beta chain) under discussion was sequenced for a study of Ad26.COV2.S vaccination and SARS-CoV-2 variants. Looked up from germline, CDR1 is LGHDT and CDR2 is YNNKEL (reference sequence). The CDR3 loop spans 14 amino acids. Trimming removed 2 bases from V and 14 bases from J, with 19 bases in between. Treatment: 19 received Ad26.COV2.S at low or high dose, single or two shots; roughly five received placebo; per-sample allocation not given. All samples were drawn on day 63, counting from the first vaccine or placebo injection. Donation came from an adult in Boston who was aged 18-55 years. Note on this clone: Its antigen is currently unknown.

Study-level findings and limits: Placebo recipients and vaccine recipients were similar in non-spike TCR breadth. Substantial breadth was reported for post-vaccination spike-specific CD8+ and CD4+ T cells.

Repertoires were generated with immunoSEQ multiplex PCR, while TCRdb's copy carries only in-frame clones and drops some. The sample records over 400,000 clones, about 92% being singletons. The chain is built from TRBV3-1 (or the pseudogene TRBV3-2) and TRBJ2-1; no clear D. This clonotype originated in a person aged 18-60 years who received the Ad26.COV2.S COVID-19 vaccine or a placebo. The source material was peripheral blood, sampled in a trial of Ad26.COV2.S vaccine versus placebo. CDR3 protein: CASSQTTGPRNEFF. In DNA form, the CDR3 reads TGTGCCAGCAGCCAAACTACGGGCCCCAGGAACGAGTTCTTC.